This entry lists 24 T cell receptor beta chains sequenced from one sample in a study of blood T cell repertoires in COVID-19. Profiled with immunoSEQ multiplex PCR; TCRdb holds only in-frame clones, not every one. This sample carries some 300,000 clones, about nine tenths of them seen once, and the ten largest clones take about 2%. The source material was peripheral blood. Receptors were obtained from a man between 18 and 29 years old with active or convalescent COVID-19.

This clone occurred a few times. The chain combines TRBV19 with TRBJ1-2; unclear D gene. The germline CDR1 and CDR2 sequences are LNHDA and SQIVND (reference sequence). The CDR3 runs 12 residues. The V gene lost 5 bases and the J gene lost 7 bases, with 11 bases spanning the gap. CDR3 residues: CASSPHNFGYTF. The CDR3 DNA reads TGTGCCAGTAGTCCTCACAATTTTGGCTACACCTTC.

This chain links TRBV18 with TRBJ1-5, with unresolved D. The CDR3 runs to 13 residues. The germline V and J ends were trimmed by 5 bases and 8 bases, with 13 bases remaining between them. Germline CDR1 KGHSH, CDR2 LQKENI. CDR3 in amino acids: CASSDTTLEPQHF. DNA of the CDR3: TGTGCCAGCTCAGACACCACACTTGAGCCCCAGCATTTT.

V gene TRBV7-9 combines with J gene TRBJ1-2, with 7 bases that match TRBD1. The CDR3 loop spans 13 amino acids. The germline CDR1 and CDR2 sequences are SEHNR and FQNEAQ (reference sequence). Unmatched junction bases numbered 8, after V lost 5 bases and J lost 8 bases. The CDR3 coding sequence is TGTGCCAGCAGCATACAGGGGCGGAGCGGCTACACCTTC. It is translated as CASSIQGRSGYTF. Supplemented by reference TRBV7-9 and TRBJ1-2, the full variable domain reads DTGVSQNPRHKITKRGQNVTFRCDPISEHNRLYWYRQTLGQGPEFLTYFQNEAQLEKSRLLSDRFSAERPKGSFSTLEIQRTEQGDSAMYLCASSIQGRSGYTFGSGTRLTVV.

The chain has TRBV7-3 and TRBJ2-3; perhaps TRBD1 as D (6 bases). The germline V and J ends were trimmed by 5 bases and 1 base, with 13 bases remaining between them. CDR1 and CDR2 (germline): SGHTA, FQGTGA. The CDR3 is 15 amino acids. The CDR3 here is CASSLEWGRTDTQYF. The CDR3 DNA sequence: TGTGCCAGCAGCCTGGAGTGGGGGCGCACAGATACGCAGTATTTT.

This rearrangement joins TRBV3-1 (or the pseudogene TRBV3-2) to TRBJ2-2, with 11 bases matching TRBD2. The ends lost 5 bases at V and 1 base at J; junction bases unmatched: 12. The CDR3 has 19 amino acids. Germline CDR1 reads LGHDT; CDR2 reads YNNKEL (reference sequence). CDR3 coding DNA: TGTGCCAGCAGCAAAAAGTCGCTAGCGGGGGGACGGAACACCGGGGAGCTGTTTTTT. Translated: CASSKKSLAGGRNTGELFF.

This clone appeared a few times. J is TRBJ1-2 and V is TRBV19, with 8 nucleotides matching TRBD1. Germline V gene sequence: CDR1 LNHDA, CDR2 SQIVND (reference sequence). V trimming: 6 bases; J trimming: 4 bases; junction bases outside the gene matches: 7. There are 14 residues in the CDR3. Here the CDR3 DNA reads TGTGCCAGTAGATACGGACAGGGCATCTATGGCTACACCTTC. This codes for CASRYGQGIYGYTF.

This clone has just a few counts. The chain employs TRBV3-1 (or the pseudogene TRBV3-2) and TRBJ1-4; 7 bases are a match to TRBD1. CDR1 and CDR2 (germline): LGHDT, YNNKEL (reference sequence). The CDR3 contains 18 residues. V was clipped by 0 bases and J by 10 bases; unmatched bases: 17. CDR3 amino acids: CASSQDPQTGTKGGKLFF. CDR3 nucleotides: TGTGCCAGCAGCCAAGACCCCCAGACAGGGACGAAAGGGGGAAAACTGTTTTTT.

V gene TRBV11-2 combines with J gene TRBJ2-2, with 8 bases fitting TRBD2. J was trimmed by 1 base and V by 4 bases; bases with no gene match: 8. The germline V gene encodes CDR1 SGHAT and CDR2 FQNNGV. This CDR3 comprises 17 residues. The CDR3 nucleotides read TGTGCCAGCAGCTGGGCGGATCTAGCGGGGAACACCGGGGAGCTGTTTTTT. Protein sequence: CASSWADLAGNTGELFF.

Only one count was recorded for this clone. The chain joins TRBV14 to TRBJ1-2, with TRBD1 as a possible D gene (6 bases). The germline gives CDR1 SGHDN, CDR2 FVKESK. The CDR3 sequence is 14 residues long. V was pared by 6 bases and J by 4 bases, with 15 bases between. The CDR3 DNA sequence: TGTGCCAGCAGTCACTTTGAAGGGGGCTATGGCTACACCTTC. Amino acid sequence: CASSHFEGGYGYTF.

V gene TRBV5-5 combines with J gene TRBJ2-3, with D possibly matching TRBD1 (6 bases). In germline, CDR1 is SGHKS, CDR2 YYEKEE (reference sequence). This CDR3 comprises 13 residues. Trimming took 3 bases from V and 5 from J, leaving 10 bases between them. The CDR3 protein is CASSWGPRDTQYF. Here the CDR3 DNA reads TGTGCCAGCAGCTGGGGGCCTAGAGATACGCAGTATTTT. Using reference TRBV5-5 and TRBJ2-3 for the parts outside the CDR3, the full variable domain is DAGVTQSPTHLIKTRGQQVTLRCSPISGHKSVSWYQQVLGQGPQFIFQYYEKEERGRGNFPDRFSARQFPNYSSELNVNALLLGDSALYLCASSWGPRDTQYFGPGTRLTVL.

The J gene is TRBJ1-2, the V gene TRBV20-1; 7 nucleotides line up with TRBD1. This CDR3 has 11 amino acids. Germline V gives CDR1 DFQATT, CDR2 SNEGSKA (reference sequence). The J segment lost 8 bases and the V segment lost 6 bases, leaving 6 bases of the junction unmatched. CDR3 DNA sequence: TGCAGTGCAAGTAACAGGGGCGGCTACACCTTC. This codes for CSASNRGGYTF.

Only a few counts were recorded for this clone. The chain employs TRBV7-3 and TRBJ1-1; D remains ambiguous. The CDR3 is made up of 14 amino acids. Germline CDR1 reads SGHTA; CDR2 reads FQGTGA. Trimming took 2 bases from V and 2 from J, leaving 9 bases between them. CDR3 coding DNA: TGTGCCAGCAGCTTAGCGGCGGGCAACACTGAAGCTTTCTTT. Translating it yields CASSLAAGNTEAFF. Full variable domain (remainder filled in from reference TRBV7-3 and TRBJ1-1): GAGVSQTPSNKVTEKGKYVELRCDPISGHTALYWYRQSLGQGPEFLIYFQGTGAADDSGLPNDRFFAVRPEGSVSTLKIQRTERGDSAVYLCASSLAAGNTEAFFGQGTRLTVV.

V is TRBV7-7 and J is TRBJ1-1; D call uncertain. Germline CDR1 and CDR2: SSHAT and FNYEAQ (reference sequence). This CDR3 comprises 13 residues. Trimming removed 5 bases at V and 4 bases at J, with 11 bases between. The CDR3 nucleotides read TGTGCCAGCAGCGTTAGCCGTTTCACTGAAGCTTTCTTT. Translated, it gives CASSVSRFTEAFF.

The CDR3 DNA follows: TGTGCCAGCAGCCCTGGGCCCCGGACGGGAGATCAGCCCCAGCATTTT. This encodes CASSPGPRTGDQPQHF. This chain links TRBV28 with TRBJ1-5; no clear D. Trimming took off 6 bases at V and 5 bases at J, with 20 bases between the two ends. CDR3 length: 16 residues. The germline V gene has CDR1 MDHEN and CDR2 SYDVKM. Looking up the rest from reference TRBV28 and TRBJ1-5 gives the full variable domain: DVKVTQSSRYLVKRTGEKVFLECVQDMDHENMFWYRQDPGLGLRLIYFSYDVKMKEKGDIPEGYSVSREKKERFSLILESASTNQTSMYLCASSPGPRTGDQPQHFGDGTRLSIL.

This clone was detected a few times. The CDR3 spells CASSRMGQGQTEAFF. Here the CDR3 DNA reads TGCGCCAGCAGCCGGATGGGACAGGGACAGACTGAAGCTTTCTTT. The V and J genes are TRBV4-1 and TRBJ1-1; 9 nucleotides line up with TRBD1. This CDR3 has 15 residues. V was pared by 4 bases and J by 5 bases, with 8 bases of the junction left unmatched. Germline assignment: CDR1 MGHRA and CDR2 YSYEKL.

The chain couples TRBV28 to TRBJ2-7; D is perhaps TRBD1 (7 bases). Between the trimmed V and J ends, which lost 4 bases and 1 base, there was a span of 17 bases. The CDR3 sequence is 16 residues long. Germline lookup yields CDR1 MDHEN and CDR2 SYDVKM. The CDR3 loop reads CASSSPVQGGSYEQYF. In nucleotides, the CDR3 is TGTGCCAGCAGTTCCCCCGTCCAGGGGGGATCCTACGAGCAGTACTTC.

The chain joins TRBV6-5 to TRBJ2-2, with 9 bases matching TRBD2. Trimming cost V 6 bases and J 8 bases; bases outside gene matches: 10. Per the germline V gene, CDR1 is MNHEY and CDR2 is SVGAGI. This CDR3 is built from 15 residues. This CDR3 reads CASRQPGLARGELFF. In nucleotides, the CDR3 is TGTGCCAGCAGACAACCGGGACTAGCAAGGGGGGAGCTGTTTTTT.

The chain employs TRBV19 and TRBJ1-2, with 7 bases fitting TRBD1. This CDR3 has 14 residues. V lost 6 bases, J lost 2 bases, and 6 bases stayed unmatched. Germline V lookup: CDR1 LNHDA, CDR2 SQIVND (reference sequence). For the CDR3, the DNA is TGTGCCAGTAGCCTACGGACAGGAAACTATGGCTACACCTTC. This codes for CASSLRTGNYGYTF.

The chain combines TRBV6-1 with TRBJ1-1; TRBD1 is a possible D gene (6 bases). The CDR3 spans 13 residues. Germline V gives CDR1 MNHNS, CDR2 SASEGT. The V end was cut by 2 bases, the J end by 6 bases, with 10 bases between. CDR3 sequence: CASSERGGSEAFF. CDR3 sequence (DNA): TGTGCCAGCAGTGAACGGGGGGGCTCTGAAGCTTTCTTT.

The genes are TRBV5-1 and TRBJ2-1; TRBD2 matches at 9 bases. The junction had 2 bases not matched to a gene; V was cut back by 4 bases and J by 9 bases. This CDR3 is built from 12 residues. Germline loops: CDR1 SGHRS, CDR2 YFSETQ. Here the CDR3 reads CASSLSGGEQFF. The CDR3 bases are TGCGCCAGCAGCCTTAGCGGGGGTGAGCAGTTCTTC.

DNA of the CDR3: TGTGCCAGCAGCGTAGGCTTAACTAGCGGGGCGGACAATGAGCAGTTCTTC. It codes for CASSVGLTSGADNEQFF. The chain employs TRBV9 and TRBJ2-1; TRBD2 matches 10 bases. Trimming at V came to 0 bases and at J to 5 bases, leaving 8 bases not matched to a gene. The CDR3 has 17 amino acids. Germline V gives CDR1 SGDLS, CDR2 YYNGEE.

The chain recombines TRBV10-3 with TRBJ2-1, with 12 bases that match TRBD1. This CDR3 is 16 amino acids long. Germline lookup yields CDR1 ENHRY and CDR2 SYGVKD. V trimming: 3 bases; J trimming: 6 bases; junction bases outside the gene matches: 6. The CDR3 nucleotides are TGTGCCATCAGTGACCTCCGGGACAGGGGGCTCAATGAGCAGTTCTTC. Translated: CAISDLRDRGLNEQFF.

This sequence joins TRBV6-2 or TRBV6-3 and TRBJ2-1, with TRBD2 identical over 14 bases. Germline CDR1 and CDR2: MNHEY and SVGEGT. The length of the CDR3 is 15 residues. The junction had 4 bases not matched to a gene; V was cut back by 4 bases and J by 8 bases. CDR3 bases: TGTGCCAGCAGTTCCGGGACTAGCGGGAGTGATGAGCAGTTCTTC. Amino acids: CASSSGTSGSDEQFF.

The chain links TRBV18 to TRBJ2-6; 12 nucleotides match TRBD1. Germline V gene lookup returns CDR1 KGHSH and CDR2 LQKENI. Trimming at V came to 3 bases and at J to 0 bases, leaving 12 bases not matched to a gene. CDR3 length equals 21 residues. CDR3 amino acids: CASSPFLGQGAEASGANVLTF. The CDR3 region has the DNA TGTGCCAGCTCACCTTTTCTGGGACAGGGGGCGGAGGCCTCTGGGGCCAACGTCCTGACTTTC.